This TCR beta chain was recorded in a study of blood T cells in healthy people across ages. This clonotype came up once. CDR1 and CDR2 (germline): SGHKS, YYEKEE (reference sequence). The CDR3 has 14 residues. Trimming removed 0 bases from V and 7 bases from J, with 14 bases in between. The authors ran a second PCR of 7 to 11 cycles using a sample-barcoded 5' primer and a J-beta primer mix. MiXCR, applied by TCRdb to the 5' RACE reads, yields one record per CDR3 protein. The sample lists 500,000 to 650,000 distinct CDR3 sequences, about 26% occurring once. These same records also appear under a second study, on T cells of mothers and their children.

Material for sequencing was blood. The V call is TRBV5-5, the J call TRBJ2-7, with D perhaps TRBD2 (6 bases). The clonotype comes from a boy aged 2-15 years in good health. The CDR3 reads CASSLGGESDEQYF. The CDR3 DNA sequence: TGTGCCAGCAGCTTGGGGGGGGAGTCTGATGAGCAGTACTTC.